This T cell receptor beta chain came from a study of blood T cell repertoires in COVID-19. Study-wide context: PBMCs, B-cell-depleted T cells, or T cells provided the cDNA or gDNA that made up the material.

Authors' methods: For nucleated cells, counts were estimated from reference gene primer amplification. The repertoire was sequenced with immunoSEQ multiplex PCR; TCRdb's copy has only in-frame clones and lacks some. V, J and clone size are taken as reported in that table, and D and trimming were inferred from the DNA itself. The table lists 300,000 to 400,000 clones, around 89% of them singletons, with approximately 0.96% in the top ten. Individuals drawn from 24 US areas were about 18 to 89 years old. Which cohort a participant joined came from the clinical history participants gave. Material: PBMCs or T cells enriched from blood (not recorded which). This sequence originates from a woman aged 30 to 39 with acute COVID-19.

The chain's CDR3 is CASSSETGTYEQYF. DNA for the CDR3: TGTGCCAGCAGCTCAGAGACAGGGACCTACGAGCAGTACTTC. The chain recombines TRBV5-4 with TRBJ2-7; TRBD1 agrees at 7 bases. The J segment lost 2 bases and the V segment lost 3 bases, leaving 5 bases of the junction unmatched. CDR1 is SGHNT and CDR2 is YYREEE in the germline V gene (reference sequence). The CDR3 spans 14 residues.